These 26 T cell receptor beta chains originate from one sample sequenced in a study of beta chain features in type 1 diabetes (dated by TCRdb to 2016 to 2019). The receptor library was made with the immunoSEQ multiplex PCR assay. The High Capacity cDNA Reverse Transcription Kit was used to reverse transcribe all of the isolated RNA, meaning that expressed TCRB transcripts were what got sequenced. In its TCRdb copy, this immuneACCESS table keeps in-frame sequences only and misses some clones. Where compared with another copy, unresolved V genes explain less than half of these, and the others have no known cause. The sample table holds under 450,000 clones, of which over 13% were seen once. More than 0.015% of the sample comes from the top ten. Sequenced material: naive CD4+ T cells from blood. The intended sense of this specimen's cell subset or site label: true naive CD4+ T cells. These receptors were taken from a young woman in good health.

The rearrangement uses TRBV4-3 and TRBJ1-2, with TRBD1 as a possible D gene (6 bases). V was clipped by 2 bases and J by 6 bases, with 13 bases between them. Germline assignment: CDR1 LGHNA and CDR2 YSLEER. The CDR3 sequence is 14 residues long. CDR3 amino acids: CASSQPGTSDGYTF. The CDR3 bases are TGCGCCAGCAGCCAACCCGGGACATCGGATGGCTACACCTTC.

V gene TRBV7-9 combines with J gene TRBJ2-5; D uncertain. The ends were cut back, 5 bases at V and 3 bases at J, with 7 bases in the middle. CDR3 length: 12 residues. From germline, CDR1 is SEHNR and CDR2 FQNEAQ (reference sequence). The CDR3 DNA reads TGTGCCAGCAGCCCCCGGGAAGAGACCCAGTACTTC. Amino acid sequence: CASSPREETQYF.

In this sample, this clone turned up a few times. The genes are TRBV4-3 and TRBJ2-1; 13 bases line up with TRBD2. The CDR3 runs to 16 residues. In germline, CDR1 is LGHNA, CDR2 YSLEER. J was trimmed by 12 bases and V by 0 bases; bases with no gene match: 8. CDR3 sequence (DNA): TGCGCCAGCAGCCAAGATCGCGGACTAGCGGGAGTTAGGCAGTTCTTC. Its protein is CASSQDRGLAGVRQFF.

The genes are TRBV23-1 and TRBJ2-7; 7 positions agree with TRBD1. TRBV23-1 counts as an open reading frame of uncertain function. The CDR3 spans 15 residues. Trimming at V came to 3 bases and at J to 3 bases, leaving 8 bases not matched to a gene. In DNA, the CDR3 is TGCGCCAGCAGTCACCCGGACAGGTATTACTACGAGCAGTACTTC. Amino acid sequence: CASSHPDRYYYEQYF.

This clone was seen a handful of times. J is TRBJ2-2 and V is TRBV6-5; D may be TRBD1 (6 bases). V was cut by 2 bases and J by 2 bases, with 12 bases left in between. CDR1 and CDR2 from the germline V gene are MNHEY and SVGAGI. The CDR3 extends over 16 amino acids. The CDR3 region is CASSYHRTANTGELFF. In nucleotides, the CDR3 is TGTGCCAGCAGTTACCATAGGACAGCTAACACCGGGGAGCTGTTTTTT.

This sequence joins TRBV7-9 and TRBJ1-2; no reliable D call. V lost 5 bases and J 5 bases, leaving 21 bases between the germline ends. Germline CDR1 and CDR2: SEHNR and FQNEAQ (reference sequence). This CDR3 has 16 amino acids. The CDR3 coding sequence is TGTGCCAGCAGCCCAGGATTAGTCGGGGTCACTTATGGCTACACCTTC. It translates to CASSPGLVGVTYGYTF. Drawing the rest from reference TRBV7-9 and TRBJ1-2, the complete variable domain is DTGVSQNPRHKITKRGQNVTFRCDPISEHNRLYWYRQTLGQGPEFLTYFQNEAQLEKSRLLSDRFSAERPKGSFSTLEIQRTEQGDSAMYLCASSPGLVGVTYGYTFGSGTRLTVV.

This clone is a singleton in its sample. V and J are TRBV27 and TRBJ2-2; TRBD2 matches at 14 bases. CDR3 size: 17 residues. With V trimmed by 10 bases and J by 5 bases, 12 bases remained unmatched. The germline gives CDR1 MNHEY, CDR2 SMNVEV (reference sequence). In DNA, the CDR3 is TGTGCCACCCAACCCGGACTAGCGGGAGGAGGGACCGGGGAGCTGTTTTTT. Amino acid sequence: CATQPGLAGGGTGELFF.

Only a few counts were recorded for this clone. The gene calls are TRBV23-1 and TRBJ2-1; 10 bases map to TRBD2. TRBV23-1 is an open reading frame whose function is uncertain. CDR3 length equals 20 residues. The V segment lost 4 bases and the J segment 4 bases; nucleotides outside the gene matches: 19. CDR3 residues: CASSPCAGELAGVPYNEQFF. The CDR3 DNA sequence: TGCGCCAGCAGTCCCTGTGCTGGTGAGCTAGCGGGAGTACCGTACAATGAGCAGTTCTTC.

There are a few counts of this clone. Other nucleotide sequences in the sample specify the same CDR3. In DNA form, the CDR3 reads TGTGCCTGGAGCCTATCGGATACGCAGTATTTT. Its translation is CAWSLSDTQYF. The chain combines TRBV30 with TRBJ2-3; D unresolved. With 3 bases removed from V and 6 bases from J, the gap between germline ends came to 7 bases. The CDR3 contains 11 residues. Germline V gene data show CDR1 as GTSNPN and CDR2 as SVGIG (reference sequence).

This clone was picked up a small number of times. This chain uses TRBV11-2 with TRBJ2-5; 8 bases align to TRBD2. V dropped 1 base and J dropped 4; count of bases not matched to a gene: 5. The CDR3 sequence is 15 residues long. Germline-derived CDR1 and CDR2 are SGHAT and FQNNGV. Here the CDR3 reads CASSLGAGVPETQYF. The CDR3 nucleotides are TGTGCCAGCAGCTTAGGAGCGGGAGTTCCAGAGACCCAGTACTTC.

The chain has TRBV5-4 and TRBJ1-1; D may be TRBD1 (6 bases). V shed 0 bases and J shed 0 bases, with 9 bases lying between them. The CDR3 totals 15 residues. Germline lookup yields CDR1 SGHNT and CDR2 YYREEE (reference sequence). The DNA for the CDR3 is TGTGCCAGCAGCTTGGTGGGACACCTGAACACTGAAGCTTTCTTT. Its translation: CASSLVGHLNTEAFF.

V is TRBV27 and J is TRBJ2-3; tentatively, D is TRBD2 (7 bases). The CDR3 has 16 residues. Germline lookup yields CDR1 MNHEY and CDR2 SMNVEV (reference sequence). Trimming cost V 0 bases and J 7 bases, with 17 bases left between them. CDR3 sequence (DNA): TGTGCCAGCAGTTTATCGGACAGACTAGCTCGGTATACGCAGTATTTT. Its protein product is CASSLSDRLARYTQYF.

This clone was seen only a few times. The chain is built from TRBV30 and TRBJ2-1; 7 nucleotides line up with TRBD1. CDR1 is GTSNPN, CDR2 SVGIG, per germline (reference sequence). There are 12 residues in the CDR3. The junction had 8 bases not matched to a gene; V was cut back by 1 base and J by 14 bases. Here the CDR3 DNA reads TGTGCCTGGAGTGGAACCGGGACAGCCAAGTTCTTC. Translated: CAWSGTGTAKFF. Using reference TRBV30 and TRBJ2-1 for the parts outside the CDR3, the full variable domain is SQTIHQWPATLVQPVGSPLSLECTVEGTSNPNLYWYRQAAGRGLQLLFYSVGIGQISSEVPQNLSASRPQDRQFILSSKKLLLSDSGFYLCAWSGTGTAKFFGPGTRLTVL.

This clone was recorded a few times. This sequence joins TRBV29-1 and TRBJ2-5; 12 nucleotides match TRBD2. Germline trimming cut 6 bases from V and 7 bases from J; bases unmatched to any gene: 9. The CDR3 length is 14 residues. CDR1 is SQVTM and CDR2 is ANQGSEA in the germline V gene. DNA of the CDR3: TGCAGCGTCCCCGAGCGACTAGCGGGAGCGACCCAGTACTTC. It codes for CSVPERLAGATQYF.

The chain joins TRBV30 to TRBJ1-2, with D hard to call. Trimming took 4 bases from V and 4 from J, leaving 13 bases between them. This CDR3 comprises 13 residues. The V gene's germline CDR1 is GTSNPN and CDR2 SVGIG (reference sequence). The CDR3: CAWKHDNGYGYTF. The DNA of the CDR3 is TGTGCCTGGAAGCACGACAACGGCTATGGCTACACCTTC.

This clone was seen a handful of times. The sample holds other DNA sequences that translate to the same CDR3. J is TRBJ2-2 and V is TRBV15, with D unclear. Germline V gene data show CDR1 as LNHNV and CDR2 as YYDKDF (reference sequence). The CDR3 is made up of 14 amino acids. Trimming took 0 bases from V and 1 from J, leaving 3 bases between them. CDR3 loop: CATSRDRNTGELFF. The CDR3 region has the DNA TGTGCCACCAGCAGAGATCGGAACACCGGGGAGCTGTTTTTT.

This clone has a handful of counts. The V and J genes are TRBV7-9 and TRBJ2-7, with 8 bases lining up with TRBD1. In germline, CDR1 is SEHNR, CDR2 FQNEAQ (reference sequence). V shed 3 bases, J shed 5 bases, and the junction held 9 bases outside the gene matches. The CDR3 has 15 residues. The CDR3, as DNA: TGTGCCAGCAGCTTTGGGCAGGGGGCTGGAGACGAGCAGTACTTC. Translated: CASSFGQGAGDEQYF.

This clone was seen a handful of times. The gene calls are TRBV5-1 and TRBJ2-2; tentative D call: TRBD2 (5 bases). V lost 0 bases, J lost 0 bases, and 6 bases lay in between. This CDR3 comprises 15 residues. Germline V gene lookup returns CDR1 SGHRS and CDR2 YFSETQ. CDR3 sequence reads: CASSLEAANTGELFF. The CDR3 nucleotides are TGCGCCAGCAGCTTGGAAGCGGCGAACACCGGGGAGCTGTTTTTT. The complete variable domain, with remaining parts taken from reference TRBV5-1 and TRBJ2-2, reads KAGVTQTPRYLIKTRGQQVTLSCSPISGHRSVSWYQQTPGQGLQFLFEYFSETQRNKGNFPGRFSGRQFSNSRSEMNVSTLELGDSALYLCASSLEAANTGELFFGEGSRLTVL.

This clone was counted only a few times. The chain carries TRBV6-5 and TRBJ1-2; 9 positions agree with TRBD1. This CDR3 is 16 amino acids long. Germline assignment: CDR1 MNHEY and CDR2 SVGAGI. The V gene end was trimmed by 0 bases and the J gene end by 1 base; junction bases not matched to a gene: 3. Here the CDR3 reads CASSYSTGGHNYGYTF. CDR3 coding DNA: TGTGCCAGCAGTTACTCGACAGGGGGTCATAACTATGGCTACACCTTC.

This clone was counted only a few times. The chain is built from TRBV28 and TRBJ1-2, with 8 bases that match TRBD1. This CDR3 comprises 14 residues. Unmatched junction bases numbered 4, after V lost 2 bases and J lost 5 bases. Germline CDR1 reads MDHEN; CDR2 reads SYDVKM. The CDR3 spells CASSLVTGVYGYTF. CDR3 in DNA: TGTGCCAGCAGTTTAGTGACAGGGGTTTATGGCTACACCTTC.

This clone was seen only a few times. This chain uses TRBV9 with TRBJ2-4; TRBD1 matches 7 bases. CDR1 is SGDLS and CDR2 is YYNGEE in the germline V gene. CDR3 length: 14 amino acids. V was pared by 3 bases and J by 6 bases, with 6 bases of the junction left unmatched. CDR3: CASSARTGVNIQYF. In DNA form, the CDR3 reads TGTGCCAGCAGCGCCAGGACAGGAGTAAACATTCAGTACTTC.

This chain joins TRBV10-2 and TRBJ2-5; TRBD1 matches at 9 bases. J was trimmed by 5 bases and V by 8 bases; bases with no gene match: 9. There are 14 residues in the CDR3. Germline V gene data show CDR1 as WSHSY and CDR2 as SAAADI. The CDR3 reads CASADRGTTETQYF. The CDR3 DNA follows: TGCGCCAGCGCTGACAGGGGGACGACGGAGACCCAGTACTTC.

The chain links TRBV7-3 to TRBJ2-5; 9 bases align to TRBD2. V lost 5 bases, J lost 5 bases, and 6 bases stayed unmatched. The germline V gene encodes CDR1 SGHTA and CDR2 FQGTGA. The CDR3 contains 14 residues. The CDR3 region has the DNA TGTGCCAGCAGCGTTAGCGGGAGAGGGGAGACCCAGTACTTC. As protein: CASSVSGRGETQYF. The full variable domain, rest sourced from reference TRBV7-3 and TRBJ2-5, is GAGVSQTPSNKVTEKGKYVELRCDPISGHTALYWYRQSLGQGPEFLIYFQGTGAADDSGLPNDRFFAVRPEGSVSTLKIQRTERGDSAVYLCASSVSGRGETQYFGPGTRLLVL.

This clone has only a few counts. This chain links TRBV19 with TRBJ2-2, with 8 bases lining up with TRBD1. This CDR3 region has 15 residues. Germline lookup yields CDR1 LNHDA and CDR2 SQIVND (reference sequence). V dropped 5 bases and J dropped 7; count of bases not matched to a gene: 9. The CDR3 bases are TGTGCCAGTAGTTTGACAGGGGAGCTTCTCGGGGAGCTGTTTTTT. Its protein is CASSLTGELLGELFF.

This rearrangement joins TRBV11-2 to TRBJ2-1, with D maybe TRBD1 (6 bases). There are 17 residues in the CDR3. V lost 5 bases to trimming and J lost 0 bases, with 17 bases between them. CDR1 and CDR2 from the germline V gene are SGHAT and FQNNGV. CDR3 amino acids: CASSPPGHPSSYNEQFF. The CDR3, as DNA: TGTGCCAGCAGCCCTCCGGGACACCCGAGCTCCTACAATGAGCAGTTCTTC.

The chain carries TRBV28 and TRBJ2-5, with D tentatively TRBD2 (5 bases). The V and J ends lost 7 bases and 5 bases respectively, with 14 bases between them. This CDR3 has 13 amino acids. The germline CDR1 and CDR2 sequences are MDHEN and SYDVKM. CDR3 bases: TGTGCCAGCACCATGCCGGGGTCCGAGACCCAGTACTTC. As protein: CASTMPGSETQYF.